This T cell receptor (beta chain) derives from a study of blood T cell repertoires in COVID-19 (dated by TCRdb to 2019 to 2021). As for the study more broadly: Samples from collaborators originated in the United States, Italy and Spain and spanned both the acute and convalescent phases of COVID-19. Samples were obtained from the ongoing ImmuneRACE study (first 160 participants) and from 1,000 to 1,500 subjects provided by 6 global collaborators. A freely available public database, intended as a resource for researchers studying the immune response to SARS-CoV-2, is where the repertoires were released. Sample metadata almost always included a de-identified subject ID, COVID-19 status, age in years and sex. Where available, HLA class I and class II types were obtained from metadata supplied by the sample provider rather than from assay-based typing. The prospective study material was composed of cDNA or gDNA derived from T cells, B-cell-depleted T cells, or PBMCs. Deeply sampled blood TCRbeta repertoires from subjects exposed to, actively infected with, or recovered from COVID-19 were included in the dataset.

Comments on this clone: It has no known antigen specificity. Per-base quality was not reported, and no clone a single base away is much larger than it.

Clipping removes 1 base from V and 4 bases from J, with 4 as the unmatched junction base count. Inclusive of the bounding cysteine and phenylalanine, the CDR3 is 16 residues long. Only the CDR3 DNA is retained, 48 bases long and in frame from the first base. In the germline V gene, CDR1 corresponds to SGHRS and CDR2 to YFSETQ. On the study overall, not on this receptor specifically: The amount of clinical and demographic metadata varied by source and participant and was provided uncurated.

Collaborating institutions collected whole blood in K2EDTA tubes following their own protocols. For TCRbeta analysis, collaborators shipped samples as frozen whole blood, isolated PBMCs, or DNA extracted from either of those sample types. The immunoSEQ Assay, a bias-controlled multiplex PCR, was used to amplify TCRbeta CDR3 regions from genomic DNA. From the authors' description of their analysis: Nucleated cell counts per sample were estimated from amplification of reference gene primers within the assay. To quantify the absolute abundance of each unique TCRbeta CDR3 rearrangement, sequence reads were collapsed and filtered. Productive Simpson clonality was computed per sample as the square root of Simpson's diversity index over productive rearrangements. The table was pulled from immuneACCESS by TCRdb, which kept in-frame rearrangements only. Such tables lose some clones; where checked, under half of the loss comes from unresolved V genes, and the rest has no known cause. V and J calls and clone size are those listed in that table; D and trimming were worked out from the DNA. The sample data list some 130,000 clones, and roughly 84% of these were observed just once. The ten largest clones represent approximately 18% of the sample.

The V and J segments used are TRBV5-1 and TRBJ2-2, with 10 bases in between that match TRBD1. This TCR came from a woman older than 75 with acute or convalescent COVID-19. The sequencing sample was made of peripheral blood. The CDR3 has the sequence CASSLLRDRGTGELFF. The nucleotides are TGCGCCAGCAGCTTGCTCCGGGACAGGGGCACCGGGGAGCTGTTTTTT.